This T cell receptor beta chain is drawn from a study of Graves' ophthalmopathy and Graves' hyperthyroidism. Overall study results and limits: Separation of ophthalmopathy from stable hyperthyroidism was achieved by a 13-signature model, at approximately 90% sensitivity and under 82% specificity.

Turning to this clonotype: What it binds is unknown.

Amplification of TCR beta CDR3 regions used RNA transcripts. The first-round RT-PCR employed HTBI primers together with the Qiagen OneStep RT-PCR kit. A multiplex PCR was then performed as the second round. Via MiXCR, TCRdb re-called the multiplex PCR reads, giving one row per CDR3 protein. In the table there are hundreds of thousands of distinct CDR3 sequences, approximately 40% of which are singletons. This receptor was identified in an adult man with Graves' ophthalmopathy. The sample consisted of peripheral blood.

The CDR3 here is CASSYSSGTHDGGYTF. The CDR3 nucleotides are TGTGCCAGCAGTTACTCTTCCGGGACCCACGACGGTGGCTACACCTTC. V usage is TRBV2 and J usage is TRBJ1-2; D may be TRBD1 (5 bases). CDR3 length: 16 residues. V shed 5 bases and J shed 7 bases, with 23 bases lying between them. The germline V gene has CDR1 SNHLY and CDR2 FYNNEI.